This paragraph covers one TCR beta chain sequence. This CDR3 spans 14 amino acids. V lost 5 bases, J lost 4 bases, and 7 bases stayed unmatched. CDR1 SEHNR and CDR2 FQNEAQ come from the germline V gene (reference sequence). The data are from a study of cytomegalovirus exposure and HLA in healthy donors. The study ran its PCR with 60 Vbeta and 13 Jbeta primers. The repertoire was sequenced with immunoSEQ multiplex PCR; TCRdb's copy has only in-frame clones and lacks some. This sample has around 150,000 clones, with over 70% found just once. The chain combines TRBV7-9 with TRBJ1-2; 7 bases are shared with TRBD1. The specimen sequenced was PBMCs. This clonotype was sampled from a man aged 25 to 45 in good health and CMV-seronegative. CDR3: CASSPGGFSYGYTF. The CDR3 DNA sequence: TGTGCCAGCAGCCCAGGGGGGTTCAGCTATGGCTACACCTTC.